These 3 T cell receptor beta chains were all obtained from the same sample, sequenced in a study of monozygotic twins with inflammatory bowel disease. Using the 5' RACE reads, TCRdb records one entry per CDR3 protein without DNA. The sample includes 300,000 to 350,000 distinct CDR3 sequences. Sequenced sample: blood. Receptors originate from a human donor with ulcerative colitis or Crohn's disease, or a healthy co-twin of an affected twin (not recorded which).

The chain has TRBV20-1 and TRBJ1-2. The CDR3 runs 12 residues. Germline CDR1 reads DFQATT; CDR2 reads SNEGSKA (reference sequence). The CDR3 loop reads CSAQGLQLGYTF.

J is TRBJ2-4 and V is TRBV29-1. Germline V lookup: CDR1 SQVTM, CDR2 ANQGSEA. The CDR3 sequence is 13 residues long. Here the CDR3 reads CSVGSPAKNIQYF.

The V call is TRBV19, the J call TRBJ2-1. CDR3 length: 14 amino acids. Germline-derived CDR1 and CDR2 are LNHDA and SQIVND (reference sequence). The CDR3 sequence: CASSIDGVYNEQFF.